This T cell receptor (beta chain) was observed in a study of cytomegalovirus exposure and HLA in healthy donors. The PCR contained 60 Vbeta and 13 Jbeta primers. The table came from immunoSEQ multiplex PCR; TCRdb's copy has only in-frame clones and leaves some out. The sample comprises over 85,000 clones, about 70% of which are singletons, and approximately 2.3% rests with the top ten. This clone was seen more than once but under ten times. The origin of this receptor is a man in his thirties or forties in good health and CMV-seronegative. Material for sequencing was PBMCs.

CDR3 residues: CASSYSTGKPLREQFF. CDR3 DNA: TGTGCCAGCAGTTACTCGACAGGGAAGCCTCTCCGTGAGCAGTTCTTC. The chain combines TRBV6-5 with TRBJ2-1; TRBD1 matches 7 bases. CDR1 MNHEY and CDR2 SVGAGI come from the germline V gene. Trimming at V came to 0 bases and at J to 9 bases, leaving 11 bases not matched to a gene. The CDR3 is made up of 16 amino acids.